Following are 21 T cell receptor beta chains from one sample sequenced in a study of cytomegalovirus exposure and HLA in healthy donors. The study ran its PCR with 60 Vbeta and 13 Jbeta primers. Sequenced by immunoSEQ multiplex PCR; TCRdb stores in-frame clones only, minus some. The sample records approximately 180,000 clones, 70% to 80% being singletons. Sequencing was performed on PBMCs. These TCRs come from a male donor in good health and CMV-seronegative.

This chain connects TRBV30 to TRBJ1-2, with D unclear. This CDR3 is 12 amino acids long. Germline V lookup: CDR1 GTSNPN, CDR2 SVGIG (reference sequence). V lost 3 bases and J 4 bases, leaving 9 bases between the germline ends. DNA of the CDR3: TGTGCCTGGAGGGAGAAGGCCTATGGCTACACCTTC. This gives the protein CAWREKAYGYTF.

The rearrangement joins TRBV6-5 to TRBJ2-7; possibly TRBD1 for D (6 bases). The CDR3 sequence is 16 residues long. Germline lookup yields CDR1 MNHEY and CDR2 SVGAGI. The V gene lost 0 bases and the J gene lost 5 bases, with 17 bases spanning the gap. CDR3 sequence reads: CASSYSFSQGGNEQYF. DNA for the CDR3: TGTGCCAGCAGTTACTCGTTTTCACAGGGCGGCAACGAGCAGTACTTC.

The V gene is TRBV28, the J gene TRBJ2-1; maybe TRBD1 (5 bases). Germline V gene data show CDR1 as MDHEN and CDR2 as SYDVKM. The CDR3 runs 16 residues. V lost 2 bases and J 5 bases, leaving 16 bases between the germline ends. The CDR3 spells CASSLQARKGHNEQFF. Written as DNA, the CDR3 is TGTGCCAGCAGTTTACAGGCCCGAAAGGGGCACAATGAGCAGTTCTTC.

DNA for the CDR3: TGTGCCAGCAGTTCCGGGACACGGAGCAATCAGCCCCAGCATTTT. The encoded protein is CASSSGTRSNQPQHF. The gene calls are TRBV28 and TRBJ1-5; maybe TRBD1 (6 bases). CDR3 length equals 15 residues. The ends were cut back, 4 bases at V and 1 base at J, with 11 bases in the middle. The germline V gene has CDR1 MDHEN and CDR2 SYDVKM.

The CDR3 nucleotides are TGTGCCAGCAGCCCTCTCCAAGAGACCCAGTACTTC. Encoded protein: CASSPLQETQYF. V gene TRBV7-7 combines with J gene TRBJ2-5; D is undetermined. V was clipped by 5 bases and J by 1 base, with 5 bases between them. CDR3 size: 12 residues. Germline values: CDR1 SSHAT, CDR2 FNYEAQ (reference sequence).

The CDR3 region has the DNA TGCGCCAGCAGCTTGGGGCAGGGAGGTCAAGAGACCCAGTACTTC. This codes for CASSLGQGGQETQYF. This sequence joins TRBV5-1 and TRBJ2-5; TRBD2 is a possible D gene (6 bases). Trimming pared 0 bases from V and 2 bases from J, leaving 11 bases between. The CDR3 covers 15 residues. Per the germline V gene, CDR1 is SGHRS and CDR2 is YFSETQ.

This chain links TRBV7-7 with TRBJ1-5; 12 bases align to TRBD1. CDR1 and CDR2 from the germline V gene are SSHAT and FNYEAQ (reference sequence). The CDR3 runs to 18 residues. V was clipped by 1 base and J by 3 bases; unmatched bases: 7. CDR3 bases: TGTGCCAGCAGCTTAGGTCTCGGGACAGGGGGCGACAATCAGCCCCAGCATTTT. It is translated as CASSLGLGTGGDNQPQHF.

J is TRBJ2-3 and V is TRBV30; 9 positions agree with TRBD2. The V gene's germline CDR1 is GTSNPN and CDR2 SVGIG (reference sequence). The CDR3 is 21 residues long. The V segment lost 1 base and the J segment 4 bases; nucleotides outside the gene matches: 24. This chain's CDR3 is CAWSGIPPRRLAEPSADTQYF. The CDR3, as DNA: TGTGCCTGGAGTGGGATACCACCTAGGAGACTAGCGGAGCCTAGCGCAGATACGCAGTATTTT.

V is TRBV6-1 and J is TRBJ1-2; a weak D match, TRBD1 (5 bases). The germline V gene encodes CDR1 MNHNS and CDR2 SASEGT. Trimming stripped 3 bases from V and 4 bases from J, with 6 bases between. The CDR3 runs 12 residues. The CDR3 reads CASSEQGYGYTF. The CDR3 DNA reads TGTGCCAGCAGTGAGCAGGGCTATGGCTACACCTTC.

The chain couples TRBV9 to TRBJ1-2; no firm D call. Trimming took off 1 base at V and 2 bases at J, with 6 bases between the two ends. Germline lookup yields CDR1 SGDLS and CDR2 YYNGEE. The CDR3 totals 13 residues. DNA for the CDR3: TGTGCCAGCAGCGTATCCCAAAACTATGGCTACACCTTC. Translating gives CASSVSQNYGYTF.

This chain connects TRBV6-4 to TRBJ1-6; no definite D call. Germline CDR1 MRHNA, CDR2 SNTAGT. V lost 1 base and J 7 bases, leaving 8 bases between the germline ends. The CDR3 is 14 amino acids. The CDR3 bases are TGTGCCAGCAGTGACTTACCTAAGAATTCACCCCTCCACTTT. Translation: CASSDLPKNSPLHF.

The CDR3 loop reads CASSFNGELFF. CDR3 in DNA: TGTGCCAGCAGCTTTAACGGGGAGCTGTTTTTT. The chain is built from TRBV2 and TRBJ2-2, with D unresolved. Trimming removed 6 bases from V and 7 bases from J, with 6 bases in between. Germline V CDR1 and CDR2: SNHLY, FYNNEI. This CDR3 contains 11 residues.

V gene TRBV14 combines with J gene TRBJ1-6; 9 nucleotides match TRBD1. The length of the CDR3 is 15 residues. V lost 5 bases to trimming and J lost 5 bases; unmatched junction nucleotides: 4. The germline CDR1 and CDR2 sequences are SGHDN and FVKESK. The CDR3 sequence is CASSSGTGNNSPLHF. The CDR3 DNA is TGTGCCAGCAGCTCCGGGACAGGGAATAATTCACCCCTCCACTTT.

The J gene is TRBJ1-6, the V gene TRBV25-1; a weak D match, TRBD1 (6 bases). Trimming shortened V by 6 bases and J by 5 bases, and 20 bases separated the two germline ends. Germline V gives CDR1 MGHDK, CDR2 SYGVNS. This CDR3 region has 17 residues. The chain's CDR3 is CASSARGGARNNSPLHF. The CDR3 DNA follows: TGTGCCAGCAGCGCACGAGGGGGGGCGAGAAATAATTCACCCCTCCACTTT.

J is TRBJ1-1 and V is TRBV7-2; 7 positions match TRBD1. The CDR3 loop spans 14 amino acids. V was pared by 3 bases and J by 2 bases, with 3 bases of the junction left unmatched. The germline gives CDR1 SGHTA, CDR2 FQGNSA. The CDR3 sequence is CASSFRTGNTEAFF. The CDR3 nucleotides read TGTGCCAGCAGCTTCAGGACAGGTAACACTGAAGCTTTCTTT.

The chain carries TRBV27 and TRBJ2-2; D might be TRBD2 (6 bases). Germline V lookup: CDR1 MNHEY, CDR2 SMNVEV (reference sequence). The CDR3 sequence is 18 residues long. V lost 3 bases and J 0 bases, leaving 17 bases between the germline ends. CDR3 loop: CASSLSFGRIANTGELFF. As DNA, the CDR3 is TGTGCCAGCAGTTTGTCCTTTGGGAGGATCGCGAACACCGGGGAGCTGTTTTTT.

In DNA, the CDR3 is TGTGCCAGCAGTTTAGCTAGCGGAAGTTTCTATGAGCAGTTCTTC. It encodes CASSLASGSFYEQFF. The chain links TRBV28 to TRBJ2-1; 7 bases match TRBD2. Germline V gives CDR1 MDHEN, CDR2 SYDVKM. The V gene end was trimmed by 2 bases and the J gene end by 8 bases; junction bases not matched to a gene: 9. The CDR3 runs to 15 residues.

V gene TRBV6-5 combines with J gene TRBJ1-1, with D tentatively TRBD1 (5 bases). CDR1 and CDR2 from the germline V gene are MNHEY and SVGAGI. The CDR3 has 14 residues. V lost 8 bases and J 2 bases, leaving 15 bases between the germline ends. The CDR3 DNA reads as TGTGCCAGCTTGAGCCCAGGGTCCAACACTGAAGCTTTCTTT. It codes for CASLSPGSNTEAFF.

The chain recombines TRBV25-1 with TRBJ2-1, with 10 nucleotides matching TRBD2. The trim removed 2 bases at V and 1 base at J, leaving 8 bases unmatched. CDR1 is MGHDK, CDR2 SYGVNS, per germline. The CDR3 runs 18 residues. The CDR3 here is CASSEKGSGRASYNEQFF. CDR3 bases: TGTGCCAGCAGTGAAAAAGGGAGCGGGAGGGCGTCCTACAATGAGCAGTTCTTC. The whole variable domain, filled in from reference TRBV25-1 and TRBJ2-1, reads EADIYQTPRYLVIGTGKKITLECSQTMGHDKMYWYQQDPGMELHLIHYSYGVNSTEKGDLSSESTVSRIRTEHFPLTLESARPSHTSQYLCASSEKGSGRASYNEQFFGPGTRLTVL.

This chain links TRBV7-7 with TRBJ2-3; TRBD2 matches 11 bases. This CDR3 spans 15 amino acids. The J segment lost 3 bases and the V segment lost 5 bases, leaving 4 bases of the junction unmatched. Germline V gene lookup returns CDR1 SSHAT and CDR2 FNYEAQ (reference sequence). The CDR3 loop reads CASSLGLAVTDTQYF. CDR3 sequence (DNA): TGTGCCAGCAGCCTGGGACTAGCGGTTACAGATACGCAGTATTTT.

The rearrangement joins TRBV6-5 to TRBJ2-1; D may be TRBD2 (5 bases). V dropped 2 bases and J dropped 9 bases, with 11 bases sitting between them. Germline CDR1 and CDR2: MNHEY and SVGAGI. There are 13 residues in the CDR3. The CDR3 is CASSYQSSGEQFF. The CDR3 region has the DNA TGTGCCAGCAGTTACCAATCCAGCGGTGAGCAGTTCTTC.